One sample yielded the 9 T cell receptor beta chains listed below, sequenced in a study of Ad26.COV2.S vaccination and SARS-CoV-2 variants. Noted treatment: around 19 received Ad26.COV2.S at low or high dose, single or two shots; a few received placebo; per-sample allocation not given. It was on day 63 after the first vaccine or placebo injection that samples were taken. TCRdb keeps only in-frame clones here, not all; method: immunoSEQ multiplex PCR. Among about 480,000 clones listed, approximately 88% were seen once. The sequenced sample was peripheral blood, obtained in a trial of Ad26.COV2.S vaccine versus placebo. Receptors were obtained from a person between 18 and 65 years old who received the Ad26.COV2.S COVID-19 vaccine or a placebo.

The J gene is TRBJ2-7, the V gene TRBV28, with TRBD2 identical over 8 bases. V shed 3 bases, J shed 6 bases, and the junction held 4 bases outside the gene matches. CDR1 MDHEN and CDR2 SYDVKM come from the germline V gene. The CDR3 is 13 amino acids. The CDR3 loop reads CASSFSAGGEQYF. CDR3 in DNA: TGTGCCAGCAGTTTTTCGGCGGGAGGCGAGCAGTACTTC.

The chain employs TRBV7-2 and TRBJ1-5; 7 nucleotides agree with TRBD1. V lost 1 base, J lost 3 bases, and 3 bases stayed unmatched. CDR1 is SGHTA and CDR2 is FQGNSA in the germline V gene. This CDR3 region has 15 residues. CDR3 amino acids: CASSLVGQTNQPQHF. In DNA form, the CDR3 reads TGTGCCAGCAGCTTAGTGGGACAGACCAATCAGCCCCAGCATTTT.

This rearrangement joins TRBV19 to TRBJ1-1; a possible D gene is TRBD1 (6 bases). CDR1 and CDR2 (germline): LNHDA, SQIVND (reference sequence). V lost 2 bases to trimming and J lost 3 bases, with 16 bases between them. The CDR3 sequence is 16 residues long. The CDR3 sequence: CASSISGNRADTEAFF. The CDR3 DNA is TGTGCCAGTAGTATAAGCGGTAACAGGGCGGACACTGAAGCTTTCTTT.

The gene calls are TRBV14 and TRBJ2-1; D not resolved. CDR3 size: 13 residues. The V and J ends lost 1 base and 8 bases respectively, with 9 bases between them. Germline lookup yields CDR1 SGHDN and CDR2 FVKESK. The CDR3 here is CASSQVARHEQFF. The CDR3 DNA is TGTGCCAGCAGCCAAGTGGCTCGGCATGAGCAGTTCTTC.

The CDR3 is CASSATGWNTGELFF. CDR3 coding DNA: TGTGCCAGCAGCGCGACAGGCTGGAACACCGGGGAGCTGTTTTTT. The chain has TRBV7-3 and TRBJ2-2; the D gene is possibly TRBD1 (6 bases). Looked up from germline, CDR1 is SGHTA and CDR2 is FQGTGA. The CDR3 runs to 15 residues. The ends were cut back, 5 bases at V and 1 base at J, with 11 bases in the middle.

V is TRBV6-6 and J is TRBJ2-7; D tentatively fits TRBD1 or TRBD2 (5 bases each). Germline V gene sequence: CDR1 MNHNY, CDR2 SVGAGI (reference sequence). The CDR3 spans 15 residues. V gave up 1 base and J gave up 0 bases, with 10 bases separating them. CDR3 coding DNA: TGTGCCAGCAGTTACTTCCGGGACCACTCCTACGAGCAGTACTTC. Amino acids: CASSYFRDHSYEQYF.

The V gene is TRBV4-2, the J gene TRBJ2-5, with 10 nucleotides matching TRBD1. With 5 bases clipped from V and 2 bases from J, the junction kept 11 bases outside the gene matches. Germline values: CDR1 LGHNA, CDR2 YNFKEQ. This CDR3 is built from 17 residues. The CDR3 DNA follows: TGTGCCAGCAGCTTAGTAAGGGGACAGGGGACTCAAGAGACCCAGTACTTC. Encoded protein: CASSLVRGQGTQETQYF.

V is TRBV5-6 and J is TRBJ1-5; the D is unclear. V was clipped by 0 bases and J by 6 bases, with 13 bases between them. Per germline, CDR1 SGHDT and CDR2 YYEEEE. The CDR3 covers 15 residues. CDR3 region: CASSLGAGTAQPQHF. For the CDR3, the DNA is TGTGCCAGCAGCTTGGGGGCGGGTACTGCTCAGCCCCAGCATTTT.

Regarding this clone: The sample has other DNA sequences that encode this CDR3 too. The rearrangement joins TRBV28 to TRBJ1-6, with TRBD1 identical over 7 bases. The CDR3 runs 16 residues. The germline gives CDR1 MDHEN, CDR2 SYDVKM. With V trimmed by 5 bases and J by 0 bases, 4 bases remained unmatched. CDR3 in DNA: TGTGCCAGCAGTCTGACAGGGAGCTCCTATAATTCACCCCTCCACTTT. Protein sequence: CASSLTGSSYNSPLHF.